This TCR beta chain is from a study of identical twins. Study-wide findings and caveats: Cord blood beta clonotypes present at high abundance carried fewer insertions; no such pattern appeared in memory repertoires.

With regard to this clonotype: The antigen remains unidentified.

Each CDR3 protein gets one entry after TCRdb re-called the 5' RACE reads with MiXCR. Here the sample spans some 760,000 distinct CDR3 sequences, approximately 18% being singletons. V dropped 3 bases and J dropped 1 base, with 10 bases sitting between them. The CDR3 contains 15 residues. The V gene's germline CDR1 is SGDLS and CDR2 YYNGEE. This sample also appeared in a second study, on T cells expressing NK-cell markers.

This clonotype originated in a woman between 18 and 29 years old in good health. V gene TRBV9 combines with J gene TRBJ2-2, with D perhaps matching TRBD1 or TRBD2 (6 bases each). The source material was PBMCs. The CDR3 coding sequence is TGTGCCAGCAGCGCGGGGGCCGGGAACACCGGGGAGCTGTTTTTT. It specifies CASSAGAGNTGELFF.